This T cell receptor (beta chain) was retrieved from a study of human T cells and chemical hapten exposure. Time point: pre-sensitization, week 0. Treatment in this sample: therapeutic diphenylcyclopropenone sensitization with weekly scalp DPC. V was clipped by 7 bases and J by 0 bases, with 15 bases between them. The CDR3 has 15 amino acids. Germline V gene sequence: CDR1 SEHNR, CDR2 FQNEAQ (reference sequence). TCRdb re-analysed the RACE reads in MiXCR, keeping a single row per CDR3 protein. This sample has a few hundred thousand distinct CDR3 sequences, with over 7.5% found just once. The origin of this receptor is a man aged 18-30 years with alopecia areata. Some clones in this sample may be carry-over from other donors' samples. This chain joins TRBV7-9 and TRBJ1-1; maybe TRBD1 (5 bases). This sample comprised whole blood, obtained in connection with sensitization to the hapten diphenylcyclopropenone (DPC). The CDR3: CASTSLRDLNTEAFF. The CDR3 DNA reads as TGTGCCAGCACCTCTCTTCGGGACCTGAACACTGAAGCTTTCTTT.